This passage covers 4 T cell receptor beta chains from one sample sequenced in a study of shared clonotypes between healthy human individuals. Sequenced by immunoSEQ multiplex PCR; TCRdb stores in-frame clones only, minus some. The repertoire holds about a million clones, with about three quarters as singletons. Material: memory CD4+ T cells sorted from blood. Subset indicated: CD45RA-negative fraction. The receptors come from a man between 18 and 35 years old in good health.

The chain uses TRBV28 and TRBJ1-2, with D possibly TRBD1 on 6 matching bases. The germline V gene encodes CDR1 MDHEN and CDR2 SYDVKM. Between the trimmed V and J ends, which lost 2 bases and 4 bases, there was a span of 8 bases. The CDR3 runs to 13 residues. The CDR3 reads CASSLTRGYGYTF. In DNA form, the CDR3 reads TGTGCCAGCAGTTTAACCAGGGGCTATGGCTACACCTTC.

Only a few counts were recorded for this clone. The J gene is TRBJ1-6, the V gene TRBV7-2; D not resolved. Trimming left V 7 bases short and J 7 bases short, with 11 bases between. The CDR3 has 13 residues. Germline V gene sequence: CDR1 SGHTA, CDR2 FQGNSA. CDR3 nucleotides: TGTGCCAGCACTATTACGGGGAATTCACCCCTCCACTTT. This codes for CASTITGNSPLHF.

This clone came up a few times. This chain links TRBV5-1 with TRBJ1-3; D call uncertain. Looked up from germline, CDR1 is SGHRS and CDR2 is YFSETQ. This CDR3 comprises 13 residues. The V end was cut by 5 bases, the J end by 2 bases, with 8 bases between. The CDR3, as DNA: TGCGCCAGCAGGCTAGGAACTGGAAACACCATATATTTT. It codes for CASRLGTGNTIYF.

This clone showed up just a few times. The CDR3 spells CASSQQERGEKLFF. CDR3 in DNA: TGTGCCAGCAGCCAACAGGAAAGAGGGGAAAAACTGTTTTTT. The gene calls are TRBV28 and TRBJ1-4, with a possible D match to TRBD1 (5 bases). V shed 6 bases and J shed 8 bases, with 16 bases lying between them. Germline V gene sequence: CDR1 MDHEN, CDR2 SYDVKM. The CDR3 is made up of 14 amino acids. Full variable domain (remainder filled in from reference TRBV28 and TRBJ1-4): DVKVTQSSRYLVKRTGEKVFLECVQDMDHENMFWYRQDPGLGLRLIYFSYDVKMKEKGDIPEGYSVSREKKERFSLILESASTNQTSMYLCASSQQERGEKLFFGSGTQLSVL.